The rows below give T cell receptor beta chains drawn from one sample of a study of blood T cell repertoires in COVID-19. Method: immunoSEQ multiplex PCR; TCRdb's copy keeps in-frame clones and lacks some. The table has around 60,000 clones, 85% to 90% seen once. The sequenced material came from peripheral blood. These receptors originate from a human donor in a cohort sampled during active COVID-19. Both conserved end residues are part of each CDR3.

CDR3: CASSLSPLEGGDGYTF
J: TRBJ1-2
V: TRBV5-5

CDR3: CASSDGKGRVISYEQYF
J: TRBJ2-7
V: TRBV2

CDR3: CASSLTRLAGVGETQYF
J: TRBJ2-5
V: TRBV5-4

CDR3: CASSPDTGAYGYTF
J: TRBJ1-2
V: TRBV9

CDR3: CATSENQGAGELFF
J: TRBJ2-2
V: TRBV24-1

CDR3: CASSQDSSYNSPLHF
J: TRBJ1-6
V: TRBV4-1

CDR3: CASSSSTPEQFF
J: TRBJ2-1
V: TRBV7-6

CDR3: CASSPRLADTYNEQFF
J: TRBJ2-1
V: TRBV9

CDR3: CASSVGVGSSYEQYF
J: TRBJ2-7
V: TRBV9

CDR3: CASSQDGPVTRQETQYF
J: TRBJ2-5
V: TRBV4-1

CDR3: CASSLEAGPNSPLHF
J: TRBJ1-6
V: TRBV5-4